This TCR beta chain appears in the sequencing data of a study of T cell changes during pregnancy in multiple sclerosis. The method was immunoSEQ multiplex PCR; TCRdb's version includes in-frame clones alone and lacks a portion of them. The profile covers tens of thousands of clones, with roughly 94% appearing a single time and roughly 0.93% taken by the ten largest. V was clipped by 3 bases and J by 0 bases, with 13 bases between them. The CDR3 has 16 amino acids. CDR1 and CDR2 (germline): LNHDA, SQIVND (reference sequence). This chain uses TRBV19 with TRBJ2-3; D is possibly TRBD1 (5 bases). This TCR was sampled from a female donor in good health, enrolled as a control in a pregnancy study. The sequencing used peripheral blood, collected in the second trimester of pregnancy. The CDR3 nucleotides are TGTGCCAGTAGTATTTCAGGGCCCTCTAGCACAGATACGCAGTATTTT. This encodes CASSISGPSSTDTQYF.